This T cell receptor beta chain stems from a study of blood T cell repertoires in COVID-19. Germline CDR1 reads SSHAT; CDR2 reads FNYEAQ (reference sequence). The CDR3 has 15 residues. Produced via immunoSEQ multiplex PCR; TCRdb's table is partial and in-frame only. The sample holds 250,000 to 300,000 clones, roughly 85% seen once. In this sample, this clone turned up a few times. Its ends do not fully match the called genes, so a read error is possible. The sequence came from a man between 35 and 55 years old who had been exposed to COVID-19. The V gene is TRBV7-7, the J gene TRBJ2-1; 7 nucleotides align to TRBD1. The sequencing sample was made of PBMCs or T cells enriched from blood (not recorded which). The CDR3 protein is CASSLRQGFGNEQFF. The CDR3 bases are TGTGCTAGCAGTTTGAGACAGGGTTTCGGCAATGAGCAGTTCTTC.